Below, one T cell receptor beta chain is given with its context. Its antigen is not identified. This sample is part of a study of T cells in localized non-small cell lung cancer. Findings of the study overall: Uninvolved neighboring lung showed the greatest T cell clonality, exceeding tumor.

Repertoires were generated with immunoSEQ multiplex PCR, while TCRdb's copy carries only in-frame clones and drops some. This table holds about 26,000 clones, roughly nine tenths found once. This CDR3 comprises 14 residues. CDR1 GTSNPN and CDR2 SVGIG come from the germline V gene (reference sequence). The V gene end was trimmed by 5 bases and the J gene end by 2 bases; junction bases not matched to a gene: 9. The sequences come from peripheral blood, collected before any cancer treatment. The chain couples TRBV30 to TRBJ2-7, with 7 bases matching TRBD1. The sequence derives from a female donor older than 55 with stage II squamous cell lung carcinoma. The CDR3 region has the DNA TGTGCCTGGTCCAAGACAGGGACGACCTACGAGCAGTACTTC. Its translation is CAWSKTGTTYEQYF.